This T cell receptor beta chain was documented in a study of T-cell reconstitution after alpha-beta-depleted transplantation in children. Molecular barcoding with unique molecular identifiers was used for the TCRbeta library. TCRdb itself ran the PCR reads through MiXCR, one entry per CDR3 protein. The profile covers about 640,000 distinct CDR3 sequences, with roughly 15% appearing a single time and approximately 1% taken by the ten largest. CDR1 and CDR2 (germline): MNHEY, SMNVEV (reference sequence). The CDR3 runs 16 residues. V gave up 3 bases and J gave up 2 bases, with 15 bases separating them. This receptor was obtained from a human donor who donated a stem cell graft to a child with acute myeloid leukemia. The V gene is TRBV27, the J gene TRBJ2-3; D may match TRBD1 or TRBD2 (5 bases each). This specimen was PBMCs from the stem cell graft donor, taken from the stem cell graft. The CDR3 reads CASSFEGSSYTDTQYF. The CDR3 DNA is TGTGCCAGCAGTTTTGAGGGGTCGTCCTACACAGATACGCAGTATTTT.